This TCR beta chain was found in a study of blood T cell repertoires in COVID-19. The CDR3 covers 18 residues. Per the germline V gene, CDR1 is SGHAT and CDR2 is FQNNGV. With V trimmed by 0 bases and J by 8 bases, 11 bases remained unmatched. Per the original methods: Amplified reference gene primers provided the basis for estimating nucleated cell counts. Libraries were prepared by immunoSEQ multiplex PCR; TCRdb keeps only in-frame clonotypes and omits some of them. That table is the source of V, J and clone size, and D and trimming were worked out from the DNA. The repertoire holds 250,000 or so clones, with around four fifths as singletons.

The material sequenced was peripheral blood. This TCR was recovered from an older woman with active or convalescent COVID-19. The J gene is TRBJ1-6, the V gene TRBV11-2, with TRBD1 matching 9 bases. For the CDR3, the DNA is TGTGCCAGCAGCTTAGATGATACAGGGGGCGCTAAGGATTCACCCCTCCACTTT. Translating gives CASSLDDTGGAKDSPLHF.